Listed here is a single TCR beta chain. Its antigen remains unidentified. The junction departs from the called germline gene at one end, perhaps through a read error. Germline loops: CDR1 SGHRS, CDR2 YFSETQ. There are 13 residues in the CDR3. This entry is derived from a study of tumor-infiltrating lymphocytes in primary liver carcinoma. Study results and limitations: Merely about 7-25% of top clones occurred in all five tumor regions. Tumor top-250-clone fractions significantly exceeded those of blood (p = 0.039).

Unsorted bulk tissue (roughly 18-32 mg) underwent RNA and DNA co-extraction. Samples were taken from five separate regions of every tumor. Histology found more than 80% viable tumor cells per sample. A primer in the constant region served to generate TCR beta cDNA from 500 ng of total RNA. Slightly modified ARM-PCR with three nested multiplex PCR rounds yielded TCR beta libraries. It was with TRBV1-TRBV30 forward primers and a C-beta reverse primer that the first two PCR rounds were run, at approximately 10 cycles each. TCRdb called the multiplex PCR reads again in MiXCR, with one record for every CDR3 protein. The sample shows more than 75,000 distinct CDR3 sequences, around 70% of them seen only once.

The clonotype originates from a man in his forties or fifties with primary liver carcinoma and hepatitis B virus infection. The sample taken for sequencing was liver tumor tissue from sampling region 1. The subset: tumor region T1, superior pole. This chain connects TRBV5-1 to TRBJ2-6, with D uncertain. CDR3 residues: CASNDAGANVMTF. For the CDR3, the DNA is TGCGCCAGCAACGACGCTGGCGCCAACGTCATGACTTTC.